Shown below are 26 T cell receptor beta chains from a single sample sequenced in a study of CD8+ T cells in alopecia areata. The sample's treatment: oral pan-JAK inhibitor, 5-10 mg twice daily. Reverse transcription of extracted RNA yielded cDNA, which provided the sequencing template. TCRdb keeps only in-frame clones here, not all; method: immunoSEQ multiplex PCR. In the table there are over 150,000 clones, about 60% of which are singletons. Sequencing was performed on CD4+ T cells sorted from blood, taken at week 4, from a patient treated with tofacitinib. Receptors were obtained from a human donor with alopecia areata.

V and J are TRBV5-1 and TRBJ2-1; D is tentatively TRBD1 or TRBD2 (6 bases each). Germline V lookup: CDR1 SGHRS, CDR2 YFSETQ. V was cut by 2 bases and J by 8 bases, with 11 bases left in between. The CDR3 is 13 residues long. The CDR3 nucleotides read TGCGCCAGCAGCTTACAGGGAGGTGATGAGCAGTTCTTC. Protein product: CASSLQGGDEQFF.

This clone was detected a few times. The CDR3 nucleotides are TGCAGCGTCCACAACCCAGGGGTTCCTAATGAAAAACTGTTTTTT. Protein: CSVHNPGVPNEKLFF. This chain connects TRBV29-1 to TRBJ1-4; maybe TRBD1 (6 bases). Germline V gene data show CDR1 as SQVTM and CDR2 as ANQGSEA. The ends were cut back, 6 bases at V and 3 bases at J, with 17 bases in the middle. The CDR3 spans 15 residues. Full variable domain (remainder filled in from reference TRBV29-1 and TRBJ1-4): SAVISQKPSRDICQRGTSLTIQCQVDSQVTMMFWYRQQPGQSLTLIATANQGSEATYESGFVIDKFPISRPNLTFSTLTVSNMSPEDSSIYLCSVHNPGVPNEKLFFGSGTQLSVL.

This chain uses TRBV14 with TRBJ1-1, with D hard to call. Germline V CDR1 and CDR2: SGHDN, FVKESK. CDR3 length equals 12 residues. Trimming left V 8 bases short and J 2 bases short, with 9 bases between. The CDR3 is CASSGSNTEAFF. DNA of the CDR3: TGTGCCAGCTCAGGCAGCAACACTGAAGCTTTCTTT.

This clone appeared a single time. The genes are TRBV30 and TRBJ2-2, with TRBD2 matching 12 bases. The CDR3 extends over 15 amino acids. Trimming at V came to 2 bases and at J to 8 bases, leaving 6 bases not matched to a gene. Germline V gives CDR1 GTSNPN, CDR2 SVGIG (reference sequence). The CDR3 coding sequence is TGTGCCTGGAGTTCAACTAGCGGGGGGATAGGGGAGCTGTTTTTT. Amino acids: CAWSSTSGGIGELFF.

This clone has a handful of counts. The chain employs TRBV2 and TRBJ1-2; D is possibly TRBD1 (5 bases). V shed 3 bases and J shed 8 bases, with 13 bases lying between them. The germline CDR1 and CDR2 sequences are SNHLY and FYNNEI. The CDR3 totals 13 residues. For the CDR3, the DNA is TGTGCCAGCAGTGAGGGGGGGACTGTCGGCTACACCTTC. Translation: CASSEGGTVGYTF.

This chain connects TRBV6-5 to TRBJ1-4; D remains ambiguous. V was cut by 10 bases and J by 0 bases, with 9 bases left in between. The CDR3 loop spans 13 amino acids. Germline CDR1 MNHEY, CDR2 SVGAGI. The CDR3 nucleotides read TGTGCCACCCAAGGCACAACTAATGAAAAACTGTTTTTT. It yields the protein CATQGTTNEKLFF.

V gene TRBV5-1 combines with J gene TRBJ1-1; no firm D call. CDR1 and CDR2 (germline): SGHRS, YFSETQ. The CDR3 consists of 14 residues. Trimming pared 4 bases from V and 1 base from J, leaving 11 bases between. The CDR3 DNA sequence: TGCGCCAGCAGCATGGTTGCAACGAACACTGAAGCTTTCTTT. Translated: CASSMVATNTEAFF.

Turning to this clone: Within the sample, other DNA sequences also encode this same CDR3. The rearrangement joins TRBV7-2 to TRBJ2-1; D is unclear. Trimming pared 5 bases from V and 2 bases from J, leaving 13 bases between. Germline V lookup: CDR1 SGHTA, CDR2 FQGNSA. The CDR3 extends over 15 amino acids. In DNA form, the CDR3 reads TGTGCCAGCAGCCCCCTCGCTGGGCCCTACAATGAGCAGTTCTTC. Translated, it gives CASSPLAGPYNEQFF.

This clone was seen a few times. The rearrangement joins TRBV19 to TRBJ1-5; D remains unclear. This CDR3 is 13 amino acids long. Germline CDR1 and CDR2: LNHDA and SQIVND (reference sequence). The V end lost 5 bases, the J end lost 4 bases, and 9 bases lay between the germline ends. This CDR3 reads CASSPLANQPQHF. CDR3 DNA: TGTGCCAGTAGTCCTCTGGCAAATCAGCCCCAGCATTTT.

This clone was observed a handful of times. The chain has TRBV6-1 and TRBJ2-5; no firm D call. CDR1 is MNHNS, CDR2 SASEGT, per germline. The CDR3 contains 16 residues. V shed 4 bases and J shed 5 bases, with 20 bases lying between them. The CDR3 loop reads CASSAITGLVGETQYF. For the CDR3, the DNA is TGTGCCAGCAGTGCGATAACCGGGCTAGTCGGCGAGACCCAGTACTTC.

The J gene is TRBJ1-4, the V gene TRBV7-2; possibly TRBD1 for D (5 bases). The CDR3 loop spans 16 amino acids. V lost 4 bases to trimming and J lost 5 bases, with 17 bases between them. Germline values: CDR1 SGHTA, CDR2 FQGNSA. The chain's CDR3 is CASSSTPGPANEKLFF. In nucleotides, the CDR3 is TGTGCCAGCAGCTCGACCCCGGGACCGGCGAATGAAAAACTGTTTTTT.

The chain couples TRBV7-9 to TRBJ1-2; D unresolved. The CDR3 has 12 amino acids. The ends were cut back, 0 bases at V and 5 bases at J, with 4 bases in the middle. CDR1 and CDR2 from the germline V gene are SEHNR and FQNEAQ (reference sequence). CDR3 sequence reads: CASSLAVYGYTF. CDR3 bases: TGTGCCAGCAGCTTAGCGGTTTATGGCTACACCTTC.

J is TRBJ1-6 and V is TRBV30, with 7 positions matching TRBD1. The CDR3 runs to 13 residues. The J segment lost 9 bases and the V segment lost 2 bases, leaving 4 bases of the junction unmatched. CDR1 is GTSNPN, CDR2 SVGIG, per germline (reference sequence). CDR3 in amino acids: CAWSNRGGSPLHF. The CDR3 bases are TGTGCCTGGAGTAACAGGGGAGGTTCACCCCTCCACTTT. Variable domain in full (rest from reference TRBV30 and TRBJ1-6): SQTIHQWPATLVQPVGSPLSLECTVEGTSNPNLYWYRQAAGRGLQLLFYSVGIGQISSEVPQNLSASRPQDRQFILSSKKLLLSDSGFYLCAWSNRGGSPLHFGNGTRLTVT.

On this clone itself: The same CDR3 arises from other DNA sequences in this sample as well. CDR3 residues: CSARLGNTIYF. The CDR3 coding sequence is TGCAGCGCCCGACTTGGAAACACCATATATTTT. This chain connects TRBV29-1 to TRBJ1-3, with D unresolved. The length of the CDR3 is 11 residues. Germline lookup yields CDR1 SQVTM and CDR2 ANQGSEA. Trimming shortened V by 7 bases and J by 3 bases, and 7 bases separated the two germline ends.

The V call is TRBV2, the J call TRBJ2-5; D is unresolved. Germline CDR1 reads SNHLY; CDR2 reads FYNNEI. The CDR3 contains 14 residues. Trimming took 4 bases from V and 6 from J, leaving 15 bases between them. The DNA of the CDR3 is TGTGCCAGCAGTGGTTGGTATTTAGCAAAGACCCAGTACTTC. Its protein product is CASSGWYLAKTQYF. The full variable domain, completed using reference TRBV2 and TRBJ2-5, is EPEVTQTPSHQVTQMGQEVILRCVPISNHLYFYWYRQILGQKVEFLVSFYNNEISEKSEIFDDQFSVERPDGSNFTLKIRSTKLEDSAMYFCASSGWYLAKTQYFGPGTRLLVL.

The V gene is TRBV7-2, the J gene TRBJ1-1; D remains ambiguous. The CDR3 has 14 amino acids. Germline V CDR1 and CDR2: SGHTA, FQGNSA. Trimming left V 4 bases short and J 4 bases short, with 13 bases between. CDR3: CASSSQRGGTEAFF. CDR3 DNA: TGTGCCAGCAGCTCTCAAAGAGGTGGCACTGAAGCTTTCTTT. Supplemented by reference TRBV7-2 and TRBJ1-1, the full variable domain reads GAGVSQSPSNKVTEKGKDVELRCDPISGHTALYWYRQSLGQGLEFLIYFQGNSAPDKSGLPSDRFSAERTGGSVSTLTIQRTQQEDSAVYLCASSSQRGGTEAFFGQGTRLTVV.

The CDR3 DNA reads as TGTGCCAGCAGTGGAGTGGGGGCCTGGGGTTTCACTGAAGCTTTCTTT. Translating gives CASSGVGAWGFTEAFF. V gene TRBV6-1 combines with J gene TRBJ1-1; the D gene is possibly TRBD1 (6 bases). The length of the CDR3 is 16 residues. The germline V and J ends were trimmed by 4 bases and 4 bases, with 19 bases remaining between them. CDR1 and CDR2 (germline): MNHNS, SASEGT.

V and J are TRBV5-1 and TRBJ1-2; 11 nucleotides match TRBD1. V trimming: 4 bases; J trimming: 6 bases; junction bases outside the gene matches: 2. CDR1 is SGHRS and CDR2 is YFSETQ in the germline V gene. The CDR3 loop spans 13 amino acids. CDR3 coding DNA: TGCGCCAGCAGCGGGACAGGGGGTAATGGCTACACCTTC. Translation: CASSGTGGNGYTF.

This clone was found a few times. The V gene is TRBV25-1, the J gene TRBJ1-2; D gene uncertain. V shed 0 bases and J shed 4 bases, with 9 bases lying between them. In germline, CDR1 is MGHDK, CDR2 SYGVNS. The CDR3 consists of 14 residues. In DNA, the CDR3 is TGTGCCAGCAGTGAATATCAGCGCTCCTATGGCTACACCTTC. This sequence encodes CASSEYQRSYGYTF.

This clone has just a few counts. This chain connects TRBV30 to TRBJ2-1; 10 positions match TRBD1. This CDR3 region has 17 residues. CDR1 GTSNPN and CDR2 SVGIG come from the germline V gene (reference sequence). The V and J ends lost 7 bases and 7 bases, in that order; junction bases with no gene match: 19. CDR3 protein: CASRGGTGEPSGNEQFF. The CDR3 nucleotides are TGTGCCTCCAGGGGTGGGACAGGGGAACCCTCGGGGAATGAGCAGTTCTTC.

The CDR3 nucleotides are TGTGCCTGGAGACCTTCCCACGGAGACTATGGCTACACCTTC. It yields the protein CAWRPSHGDYGYTF. The rearrangement uses TRBV30 and TRBJ1-2; D remains ambiguous. Germline V CDR1 and CDR2: GTSNPN, SVGIG (reference sequence). This CDR3 comprises 14 residues. The V gene lost 3 bases and the J gene lost 3 bases, with 14 bases spanning the gap.

CDR3 loop: CASSLTTGDTEAFF. The CDR3 DNA is TGCGCCAGCAGCTTAACGACAGGGGACACTGAAGCTTTCTTT. This rearrangement joins TRBV5-1 to TRBJ1-1, with 8 bases aligning to TRBD1. CDR3 size: 14 residues. Trimming removed 2 bases from V and 3 bases from J; junction bases left unmatched: 3. Germline V gene data show CDR1 as SGHRS and CDR2 as YFSETQ.

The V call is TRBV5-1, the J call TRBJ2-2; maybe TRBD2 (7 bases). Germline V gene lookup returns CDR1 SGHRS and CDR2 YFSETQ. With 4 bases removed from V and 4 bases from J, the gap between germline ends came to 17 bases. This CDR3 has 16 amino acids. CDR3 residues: CASSTQGGAGTGELFF. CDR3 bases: TGCGCCAGCAGCACTCAAGGGGGGGCTGGCACCGGGGAGCTGTTTTTT.

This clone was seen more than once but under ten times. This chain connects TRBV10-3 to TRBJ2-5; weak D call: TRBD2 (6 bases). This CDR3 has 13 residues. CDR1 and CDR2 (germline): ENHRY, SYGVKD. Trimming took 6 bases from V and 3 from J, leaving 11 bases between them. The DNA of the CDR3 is TGTGCCATCAGCGGGGGACCCGAAGAGACCCAGTACTTC. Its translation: CAISGGPEETQYF.

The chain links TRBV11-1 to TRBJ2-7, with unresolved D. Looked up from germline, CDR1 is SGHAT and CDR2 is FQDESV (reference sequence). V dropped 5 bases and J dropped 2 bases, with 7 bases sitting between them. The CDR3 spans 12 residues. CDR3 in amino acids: CASSRGTYEQYF. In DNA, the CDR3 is TGTGCCAGCAGCCGCGGTACCTACGAGCAGTACTTC.

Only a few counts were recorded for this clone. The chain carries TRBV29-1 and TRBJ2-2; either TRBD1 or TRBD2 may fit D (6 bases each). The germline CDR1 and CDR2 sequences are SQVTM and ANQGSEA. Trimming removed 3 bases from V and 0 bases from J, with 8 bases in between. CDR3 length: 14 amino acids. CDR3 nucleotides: TGCAGCGTTGAGGAGGGGGCGAACACCGGGGAGCTGTTTTTT. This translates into CSVEEGANTGELFF.